The 4 T cell receptor beta chains reported below all come from one sample, sequenced in a study of blood T cells in healthy people across ages. The second PCR ran roughly 7 to 12 cycles with a sample-barcoded 5' primer and J-beta primers. TCRdb re-called the 5' RACE reads through MiXCR, storing one row per CDR3 protein. The data hold approximately 820,000 distinct CDR3 sequences, with under 45% observed a single time. Sequenced input: blood. The receptors originated from a man aged 60 to 69 in good health.

V gene TRBV11-3 combines with J gene TRBJ2-1; D possibly corresponds to TRBD2 (5 bases). The J call is doubtful: the DNA matches TRBJ2-7 better. Germline lookup yields CDR1 SGHNT and CDR2 YENEEA. The CDR3 loop spans 16 amino acids. In nucleotides, the CDR3 is TGTGCCAGCAGCTCAGAGACACTAGATGAAAACTACGAGCAGTACTTC. Translated: CASSSETLDENYEQYF.

The CDR3 loop reads CASSRGQPNFSYQPQHF. DNA of the CDR3: TGTGCCAGCAGCAGAGGACAGCCAAATTTCTCTTATCAGCCCCAGCATTTT. The chain employs TRBV7-8 and TRBJ1-5; the D gene is possibly TRBD1 (6 bases). Germline CDR1 reads SGHVS; CDR2 reads FQNEAQ. This CDR3 contains 17 residues. Deletions cut 5 bases from V and 5 bases from J, with 22 bases between.

This clonotype appeared a single time. The chain links TRBV29-1 to TRBJ2-3; D may match TRBD1 or TRBD2 (6 bases each). Trimming stripped 5 bases from V and 2 bases from J, with 14 bases between. This CDR3 is built from 14 residues. Germline CDR1 reads SQVTM; CDR2 reads ANQGSEA. In DNA form, the CDR3 reads TGCAGCGTTCCCCGTCGGGGGCCCACAGATACGCAGTATTTT. It codes for CSVPRRGPTDTQYF.

On this clonotype itself: A read error is possible here, since a much larger clone lies one base away. The J gene is TRBJ2-4, the V gene TRBV4-3, with D hard to call. This CDR3 has 15 amino acids. Trimming removed 4 bases at V and 7 bases at J, with 17 bases between. In germline, CDR1 is LGHNA, CDR2 YSLEER. CDR3 sequence (DNA): TGCGCCAGCAGCCCCTTAAAGGGCTCGCCGAACATTCAGTACTTC. It specifies CASSPLKGSPNIQYF.